Given below is one T cell receptor (beta chain) in context. This clonotype was seen more than once but under ten times. Its binding antigen is unknown. Base qualities are not at hand, and no much larger clone is one base apart. CDR1 and CDR2 (SNHLY, FYNNEI) derive from the germline V gene. The trim is 6 bases for V and 6 bases for J, with a gap of 20 bases between the germline ends. Including the terminal cysteine and phenylalanine, the CDR3 comprises 15 residues. Only the CDR3 part of the read is kept: 45 bases, read in frame from the first base. Per the publication, the treatment or condition label means: approximately 10-day PBMC culture with coronavirus spike peptide pools or control peptides (ViraFEST assay). CD4+ T cells from unexposed donors were collected before the COVID-19 pandemic (2011-2018). The ViraFEST assay was used in the study, in which antigen-specific T cells were expanded with peptide pools and expanded clonotypes were subsequently identified by TCR sequencing. Each well held two million PBMCs cultured with roughly 10 ug/ml peptide pools in IMDM containing around 4.5% human AB serum and 9.5 to 10 IU/ml IL-2. On days 3 and 7, half of the culture medium was replaced with fresh IL-2-containing medium. Once the cells had been in culture for 10 days, the EasySep CD4+ T cell isolation kit was used to isolate CD4+ T cells by negative selection. As cell numbers permitted, CD4+ T cells from unexposed donors were tested for reactivity to SARS-CoV-2 S and N and to four common cold coronavirus spike pools. PBMCs were separated from whole blood using Ficoll-Paque Plus gradient centrifugation and then either used fresh or cryopreserved at -140C. Culture conditions were generally each tested in triplicate wells. The leukapheresis product used for the unexposed donors was purchased from a commercial source.

To prepare the library, PCR was applied. At the Johns Hopkins FTIC core, DNA from the cultured CD4+ T cells underwent TCR sequencing with the Oncomine TCR Beta short-read assay. The QIAamp micro DNA kit was used to extract genomic DNA from the cultured CD4+ T cells. Oncomine TCR Beta libraries made from cultured CD4+ T cells were pooled using unique dual indexes and sequenced on an Illumina iSeq 100. From the authors' description of their analysis: Non-productive sequences were removed, and CDR3s not starting with C, not ending with F or W, or shorter than 7 amino acids were discarded. The MANAFEST web application identified antigen-specific clonotypes by comparing peptide-stimulated wells against reference wells and other culture wells. To be called positive, a clone needed an FDR below 0.05, an odds ratio above 5, and a productive frequency above 0.1% in at least two of three replicate wells. A clonotype counted as cross-reactive if it showed significant expansion both in the SARS-CoV-2 spike wells and in at least one common cold coronavirus spike condition. Levenshtein distances (stringdist) and unrooted phylogenetic trees (ape) in R version 3.6.1 were used to assess CDR3 homology. TCRdb reran the public reads through fastp at Q25 and MiXCR, keeping productive beta chains. One record per CDR3 amino acid sequence lists the most common genes and DNA. For this entry, the V and J calls and clone size follow TCRdb and not the study's own pipeline. Across this sample there are more than 6,500 distinct CDR3 sequences, with 50% to 55% seen only once. In total, the top ten clones hold 25% to 40% of the sample.

The sample comes from a study of vaccination and CD4 T cells after COVID-19 (dated by TCRdb to 2021 to 2024). Regarding the complete study: Six males and four females were included in the convalescent cohort, with two Hispanic individuals, seven Caucasians, two Asians and one multiracial person represented. Post-vaccine blood samples were taken a median of 72 days after the second vaccine dose, with a range of 14 to 241 days. Post-COVID blood samples were collected from convalescent patients a median of around 100 days after diagnosis, with a range of about 35 to 170 days. In around 10 COVID-19 convalescent patients and 4 infection-naive healthy vaccine recipients, researchers compared the spike-specific CD4+ TCR repertoire from before mRNA vaccination with the repertoire from after. Two doses of either the Pfizer-BioNTech BNT162b2 vaccine (n=8) or the Moderna mRNA-1273 vaccine (n=2) were administered to participants. At the TCR clonotype level, an earlier paper using these donors assessed memory CD4+ T cell crossreactivity between SARS-CoV-2 and common cold coronavirus spike proteins. Control cultures received a CEFX viral epitope pool as the positive control, an HIV-1 Nef peptide pool as the negative control, or no peptide. For stimulating the cultures, overlapping spike peptide pools were used, derived from SARS-CoV-2 as well as from the common cold coronaviruses HCoV-NL63, HCoV-OC43 and HCoV-229E.

What the research found in general, with its limitations: Although the median number of SARS-CoV-2-reactive clonotypes went up from 20 to 25 after infection to more than 30 after vaccination, the increase was not significant. The number of convalescent patients in the study was relatively small, and the study did not examine early timepoints following natural infection. In convalescent patients, nearly all vaccine-specific clones (304 of 307) were found to be mono-reactive for SARS-CoV-2 spike rather than cross-reactive with common cold coronaviruses. Among the post-vaccine SARS-CoV-2-reactive clones in convalescent patients, a median about 87% showed up only after vaccination, which suggests vaccine-specific priming.

The specimen was CD4+ T cells from blood, cultured in vitro. The chain joins TRBV2 to TRBJ1-1; no D gene call is confident. The source is a human donor in good health. DNA sequence: TGTGCCAGCAGCTCGAATAGTCCTCCGTTAGCTGAAGCTTTCTTT. Translated, it reads CASSSNSPPLAEAFF.